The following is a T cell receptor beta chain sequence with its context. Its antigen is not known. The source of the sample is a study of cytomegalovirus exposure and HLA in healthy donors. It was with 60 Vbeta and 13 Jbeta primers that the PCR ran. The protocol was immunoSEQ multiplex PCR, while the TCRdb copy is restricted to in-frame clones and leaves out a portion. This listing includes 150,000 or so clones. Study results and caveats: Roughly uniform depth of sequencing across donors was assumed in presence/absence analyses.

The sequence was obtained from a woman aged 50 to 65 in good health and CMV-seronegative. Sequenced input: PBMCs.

CDR3 sequence reads: CASSLTGQGAINEKLFF. Written as DNA, the CDR3 is TGTGCCAGCAGCTTAACGGGACAGGGGGCAATTAATGAAAAACTGTTTTTT. V and J are TRBV7-3 and TRBJ1-4; 12 nucleotides agree with TRBD1. The germline CDR1 and CDR2 sequences are SGHTA and FQGTGA. The CDR3 is 17 residues long. J gave up 4 bases and V 0 bases, and 3 bases lay outside the gene matches.